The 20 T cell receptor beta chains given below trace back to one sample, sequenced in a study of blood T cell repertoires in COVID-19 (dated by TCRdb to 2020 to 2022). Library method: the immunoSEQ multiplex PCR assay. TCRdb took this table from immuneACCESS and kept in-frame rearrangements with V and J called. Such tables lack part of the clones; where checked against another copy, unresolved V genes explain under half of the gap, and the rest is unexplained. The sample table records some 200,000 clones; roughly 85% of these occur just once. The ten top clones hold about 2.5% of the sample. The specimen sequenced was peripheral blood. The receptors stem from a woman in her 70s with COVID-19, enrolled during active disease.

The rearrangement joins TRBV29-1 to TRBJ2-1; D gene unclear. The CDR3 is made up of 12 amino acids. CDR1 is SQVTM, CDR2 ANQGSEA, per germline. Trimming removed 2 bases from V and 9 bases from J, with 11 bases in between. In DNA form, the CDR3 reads TGCAGCGTTGAACAGGTGGCGAGTGAGCAGTTCTTC. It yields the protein CSVEQVASEQFF.

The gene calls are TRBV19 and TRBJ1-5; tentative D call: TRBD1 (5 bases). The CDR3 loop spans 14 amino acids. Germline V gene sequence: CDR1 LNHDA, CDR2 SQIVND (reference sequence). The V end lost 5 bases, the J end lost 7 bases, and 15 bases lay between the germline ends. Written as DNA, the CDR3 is TGTGCCAGTAGTCGGGAAGGGACTTGGCAGCCCCAGCATTTT. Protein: CASSREGTWQPQHF.

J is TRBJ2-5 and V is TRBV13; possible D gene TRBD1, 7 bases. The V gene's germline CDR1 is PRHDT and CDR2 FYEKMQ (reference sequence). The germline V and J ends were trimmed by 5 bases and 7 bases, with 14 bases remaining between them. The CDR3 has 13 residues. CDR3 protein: CASSLGQEGTQYF. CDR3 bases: TGTGCCAGCAGCCTTGGACAGGAGGGGACCCAGTACTTC.

Here the CDR3 reads CASSLGGSTDTQYF. As DNA, the CDR3 is TGCGCCAGCAGCCTTGGCGGGAGCACAGATACGCAGTATTTT. The chain links TRBV5-1 to TRBJ2-3; possible D gene TRBD2, 5 bases. CDR1 is SGHRS and CDR2 is YFSETQ in the germline V gene. The length of the CDR3 is 14 residues. V was clipped by 4 bases and J by 0 bases, with 9 bases between them.

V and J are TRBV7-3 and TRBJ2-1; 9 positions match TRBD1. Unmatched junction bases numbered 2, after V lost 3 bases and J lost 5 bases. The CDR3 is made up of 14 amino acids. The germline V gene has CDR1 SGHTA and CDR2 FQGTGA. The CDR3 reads CASSFGTGNNEQFF. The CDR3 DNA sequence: TGTGCCAGCAGCTTCGGGACAGGGAACAATGAGCAGTTCTTC.

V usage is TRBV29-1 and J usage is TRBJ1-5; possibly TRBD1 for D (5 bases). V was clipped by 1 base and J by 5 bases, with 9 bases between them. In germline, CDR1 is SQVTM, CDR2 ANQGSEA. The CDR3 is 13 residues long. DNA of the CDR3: TGCAGCGTTGAAGTGGCAGGGTATCAGCCCCAGCATTTT. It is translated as CSVEVAGYQPQHF.

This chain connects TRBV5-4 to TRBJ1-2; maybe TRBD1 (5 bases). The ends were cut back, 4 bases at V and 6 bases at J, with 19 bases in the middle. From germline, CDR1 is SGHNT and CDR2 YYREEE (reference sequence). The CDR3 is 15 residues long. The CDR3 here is CASSIPTEGRNGYTF. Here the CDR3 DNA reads TGTGCCAGCAGCATACCAACGGAGGGGAGAAATGGCTACACCTTC. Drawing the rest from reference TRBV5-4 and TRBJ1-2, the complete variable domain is ETGVTQSPTHLIKTRGQQVTLRCSSQSGHNTVSWYQQALGQGPQFIFQYYREEENGRGNFPPRFSGLQFPNYSSELNVNALELDDSALYLCASSIPTEGRNGYTFGSGTRLTVV.

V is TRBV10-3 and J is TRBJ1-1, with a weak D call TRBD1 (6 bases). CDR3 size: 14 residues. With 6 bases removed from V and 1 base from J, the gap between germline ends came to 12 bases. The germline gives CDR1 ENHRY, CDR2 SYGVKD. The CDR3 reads CAIRKTGTNTEAFF. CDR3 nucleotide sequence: TGTGCCATCAGGAAGACAGGAACGAACACTGAAGCTTTCTTT.

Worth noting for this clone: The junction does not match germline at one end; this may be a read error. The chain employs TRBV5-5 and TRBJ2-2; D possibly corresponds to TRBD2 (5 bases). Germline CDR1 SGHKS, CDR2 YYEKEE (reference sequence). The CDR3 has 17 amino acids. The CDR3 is CASSLGPRGWNSGELFF. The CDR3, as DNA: TGTGCCAGCAGCTTGGGGCCGCGAGGGTGGAACTCCGGGGAGCTGTTTTTT.

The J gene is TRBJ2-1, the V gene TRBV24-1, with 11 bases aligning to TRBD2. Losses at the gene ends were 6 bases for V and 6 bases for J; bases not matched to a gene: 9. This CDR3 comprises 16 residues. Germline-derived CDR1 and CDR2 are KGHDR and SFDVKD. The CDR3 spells CATSTVAGGLGNEQFF. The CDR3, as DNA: TGTGCCACCAGTACTGTAGCGGGGGGGCTAGGCAATGAGCAGTTCTTC.

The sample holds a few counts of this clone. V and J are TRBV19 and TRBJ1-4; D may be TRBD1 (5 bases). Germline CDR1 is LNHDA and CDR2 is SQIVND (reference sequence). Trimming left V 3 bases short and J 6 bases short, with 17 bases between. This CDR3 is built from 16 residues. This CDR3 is CASSILIGQGDEKLFF. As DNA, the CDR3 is TGTGCCAGTAGTATTCTGATAGGCCAGGGTGATGAAAAACTGTTTTTT.

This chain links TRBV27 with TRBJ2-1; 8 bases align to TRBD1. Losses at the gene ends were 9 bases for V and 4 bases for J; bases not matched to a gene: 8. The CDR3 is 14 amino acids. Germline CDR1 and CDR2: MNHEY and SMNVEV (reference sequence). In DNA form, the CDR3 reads TGTGCCAGTGTCGACAGGGGACGGTACAATGAGCAGTTCTTC. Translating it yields CASVDRGRYNEQFF.

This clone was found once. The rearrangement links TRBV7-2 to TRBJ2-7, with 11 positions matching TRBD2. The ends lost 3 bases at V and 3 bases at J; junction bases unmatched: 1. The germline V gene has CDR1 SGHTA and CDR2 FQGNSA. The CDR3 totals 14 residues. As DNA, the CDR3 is TGTGCCAGCAGCTTCACTAGCGGGGGCTACGAGCAGTACTTC. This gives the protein CASSFTSGGYEQYF.

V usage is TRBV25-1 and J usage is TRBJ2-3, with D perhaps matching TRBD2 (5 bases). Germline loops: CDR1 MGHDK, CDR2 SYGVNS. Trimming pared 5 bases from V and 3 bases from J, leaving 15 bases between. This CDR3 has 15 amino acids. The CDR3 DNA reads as TGTGCCAGCAGTACCGCCCAGCGGAAGACAGATACGCAGTATTTT. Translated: CASSTAQRKTDTQYF.

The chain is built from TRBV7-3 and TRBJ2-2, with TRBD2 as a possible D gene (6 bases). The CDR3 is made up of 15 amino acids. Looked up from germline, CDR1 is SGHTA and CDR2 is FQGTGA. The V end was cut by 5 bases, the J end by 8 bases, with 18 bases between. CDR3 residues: CASSPQATRGGELFF. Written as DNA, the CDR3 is TGTGCCAGCAGCCCCCAGGCTACCCGGGGGGGGGAGCTGTTTTTT. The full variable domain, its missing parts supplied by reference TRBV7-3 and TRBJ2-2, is GAGVSQTPSNKVTEKGKYVELRCDPISGHTALYWYRQSLGQGPEFLIYFQGTGAADDSGLPNDRFFAVRPEGSVSTLKIQRTERGDSAVYLCASSPQATRGGELFFGEGSRLTVL.

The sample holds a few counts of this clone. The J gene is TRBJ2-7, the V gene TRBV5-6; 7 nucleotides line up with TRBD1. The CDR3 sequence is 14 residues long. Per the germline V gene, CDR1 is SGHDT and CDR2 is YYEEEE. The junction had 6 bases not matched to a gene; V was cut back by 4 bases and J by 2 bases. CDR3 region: CASSPAGTAYEQYF. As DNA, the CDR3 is TGTGCCAGCAGCCCCGCCGGGACAGCCTACGAGCAGTACTTC. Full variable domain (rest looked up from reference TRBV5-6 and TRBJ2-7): DAGVTQSPTHLIKTRGQQVTLRCSPKSGHDTVSWYQQALGQGPQFIFQYYEEEERQRGNFPDRFSGHQFPNYSSELNVNALLLGDSALYLCASSPAGTAYEQYFGPGTRLTVT.

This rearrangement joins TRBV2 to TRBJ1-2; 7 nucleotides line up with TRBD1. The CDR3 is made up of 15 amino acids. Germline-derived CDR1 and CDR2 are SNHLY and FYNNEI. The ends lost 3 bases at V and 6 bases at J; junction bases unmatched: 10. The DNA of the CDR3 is TGTGCCAGCAGTGAGAGGTCCGGGCAGGGGGATGGCTACACCTTC. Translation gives CASSERSGQGDGYTF.

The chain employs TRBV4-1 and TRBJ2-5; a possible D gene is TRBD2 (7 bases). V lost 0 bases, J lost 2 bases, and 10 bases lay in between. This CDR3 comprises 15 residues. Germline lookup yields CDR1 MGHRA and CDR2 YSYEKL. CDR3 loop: CASSQERGGQETQYF. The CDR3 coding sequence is TGCGCCAGCAGCCAAGAAAGGGGGGGGCAAGAGACCCAGTACTTC.

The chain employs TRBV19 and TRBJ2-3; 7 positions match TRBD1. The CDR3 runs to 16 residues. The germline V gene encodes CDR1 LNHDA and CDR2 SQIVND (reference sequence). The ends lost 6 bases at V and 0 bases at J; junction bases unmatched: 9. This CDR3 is CASRLGQTISTDTQYF. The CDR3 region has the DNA TGTGCCAGTAGACTGGGACAGACGATTAGCACAGATACGCAGTATTTT. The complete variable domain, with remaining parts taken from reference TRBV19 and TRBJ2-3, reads DGGITQSPKYLFRKEGQNVTLSCEQNLNHDAMYWYRQDPGQGLRLIYYSQIVNDFQKGDIAEGYSVSREKKESFPLTVTSAQKNPTAFYLCASRLGQTISTDTQYFGPGTRLTVL.

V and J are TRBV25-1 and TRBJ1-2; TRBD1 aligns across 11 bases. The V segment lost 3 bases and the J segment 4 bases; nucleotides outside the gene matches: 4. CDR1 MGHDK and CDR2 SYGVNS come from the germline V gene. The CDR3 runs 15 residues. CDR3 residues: CASSDWGTGGYGYTF. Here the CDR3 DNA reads TGTGCCAGCAGTGACTGGGGGACAGGGGGCTATGGCTACACCTTC.